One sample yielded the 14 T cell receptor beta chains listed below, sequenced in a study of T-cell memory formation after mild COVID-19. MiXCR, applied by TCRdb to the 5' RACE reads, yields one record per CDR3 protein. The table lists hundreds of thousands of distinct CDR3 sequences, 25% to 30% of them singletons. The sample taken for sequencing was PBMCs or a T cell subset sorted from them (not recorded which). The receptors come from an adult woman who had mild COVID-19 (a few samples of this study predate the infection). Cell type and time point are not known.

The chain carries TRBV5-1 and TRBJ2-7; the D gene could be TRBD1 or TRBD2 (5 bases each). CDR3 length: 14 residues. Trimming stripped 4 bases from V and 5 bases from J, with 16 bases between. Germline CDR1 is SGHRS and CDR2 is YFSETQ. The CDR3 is CASSPGRPYDEQYF. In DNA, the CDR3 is TGCGCCAGCAGCCCGGGACGACCTTACGACGAGCAGTACTTC.

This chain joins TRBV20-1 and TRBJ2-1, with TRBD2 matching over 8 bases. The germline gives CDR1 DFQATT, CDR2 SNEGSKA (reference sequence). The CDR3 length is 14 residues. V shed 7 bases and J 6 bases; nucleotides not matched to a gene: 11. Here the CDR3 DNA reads TGCAGTGTCATGACGGGACTAGTAGGCAATGAGCAGTTCTTC. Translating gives CSVMTGLVGNEQFF.

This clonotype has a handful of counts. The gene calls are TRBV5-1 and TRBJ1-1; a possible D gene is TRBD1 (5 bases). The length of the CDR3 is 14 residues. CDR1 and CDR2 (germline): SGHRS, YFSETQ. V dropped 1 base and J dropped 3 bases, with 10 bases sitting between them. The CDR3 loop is CASSLRGVDTEAFF. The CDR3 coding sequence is TGCGCCAGCAGCTTGAGGGGAGTGGACACTGAAGCTTTCTTT.

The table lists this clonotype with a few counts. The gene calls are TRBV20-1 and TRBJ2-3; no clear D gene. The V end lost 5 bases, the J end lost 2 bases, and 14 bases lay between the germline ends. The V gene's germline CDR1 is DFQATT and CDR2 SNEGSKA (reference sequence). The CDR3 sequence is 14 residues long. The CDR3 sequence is CSAVATQATDTQYF. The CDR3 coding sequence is TGCAGTGCTGTAGCCACCCAAGCCACAGATACGCAGTATTTT.

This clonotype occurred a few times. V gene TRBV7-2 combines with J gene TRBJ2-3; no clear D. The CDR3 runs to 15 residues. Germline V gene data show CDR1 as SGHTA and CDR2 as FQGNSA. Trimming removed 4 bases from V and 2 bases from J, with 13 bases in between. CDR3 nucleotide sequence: TGTGCCAGCAGCTACAACCTTATAAACACAGATACGCAGTATTTT. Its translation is CASSYNLINTDTQYF. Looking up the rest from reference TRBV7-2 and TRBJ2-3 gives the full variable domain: GAGVSQSPSNKVTEKGKDVELRCDPISGHTALYWYRQSLGQGLEFLIYFQGNSAPDKSGLPSDRFSAERTGGSVSTLTIQRTQQEDSAVYLCASSYNLINTDTQYFGPGTRLTVL.

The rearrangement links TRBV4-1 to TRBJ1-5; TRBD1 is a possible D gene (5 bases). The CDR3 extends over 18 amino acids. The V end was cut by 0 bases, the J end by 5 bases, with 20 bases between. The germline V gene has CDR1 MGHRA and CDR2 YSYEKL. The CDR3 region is CASSQDSVAGRGDQPQHF. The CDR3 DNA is TGCGCCAGCAGCCAAGATTCGGTGGCAGGAAGAGGGGATCAGCCCCAGCATTTT.

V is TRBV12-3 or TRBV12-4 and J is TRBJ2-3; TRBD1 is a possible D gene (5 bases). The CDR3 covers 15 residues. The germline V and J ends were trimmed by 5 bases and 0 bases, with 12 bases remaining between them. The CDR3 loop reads CASSPQGRSTDTQYF. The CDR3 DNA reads TGTGCCAGCAGTCCCCAGGGTCGAAGCACAGATACGCAGTATTTT.

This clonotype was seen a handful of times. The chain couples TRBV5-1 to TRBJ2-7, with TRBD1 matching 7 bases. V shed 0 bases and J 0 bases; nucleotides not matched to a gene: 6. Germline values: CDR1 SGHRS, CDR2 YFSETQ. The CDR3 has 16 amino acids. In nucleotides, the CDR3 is TGCGCCAGCAGCTTGGGGTCAGGGACAGCCTCCTACGAGCAGTACTTC. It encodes CASSLGSGTASYEQYF.

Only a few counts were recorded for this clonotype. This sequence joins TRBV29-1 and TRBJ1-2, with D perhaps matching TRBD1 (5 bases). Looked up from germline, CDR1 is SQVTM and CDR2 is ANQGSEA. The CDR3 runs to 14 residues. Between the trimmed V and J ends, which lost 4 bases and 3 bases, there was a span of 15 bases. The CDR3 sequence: CSVGSRDVYYGYTF. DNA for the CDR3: TGCAGCGTTGGGTCCAGGGACGTTTACTATGGCTACACCTTC.

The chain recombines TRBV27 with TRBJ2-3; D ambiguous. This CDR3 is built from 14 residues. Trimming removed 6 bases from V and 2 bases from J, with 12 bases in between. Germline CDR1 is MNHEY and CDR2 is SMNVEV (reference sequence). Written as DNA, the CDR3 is TGTGCCAGCAGCCCCCTTGGGCTCACAGATACGCAGTATTTT. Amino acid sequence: CASSPLGLTDTQYF.

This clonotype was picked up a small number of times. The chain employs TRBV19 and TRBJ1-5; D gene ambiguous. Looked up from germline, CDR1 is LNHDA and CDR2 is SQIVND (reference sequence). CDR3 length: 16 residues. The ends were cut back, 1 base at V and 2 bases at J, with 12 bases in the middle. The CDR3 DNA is TGTGCCAGTAGTATAGGCGTCTCGGCGCGCAATCAGCCCCAGCATTTT. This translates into CASSIGVSARNQPQHF.

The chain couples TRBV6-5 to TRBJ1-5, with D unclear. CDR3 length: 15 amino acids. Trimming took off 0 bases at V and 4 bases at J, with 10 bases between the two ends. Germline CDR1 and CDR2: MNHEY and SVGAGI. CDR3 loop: CASSYSGTENQPQHF. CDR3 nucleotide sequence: TGTGCCAGCAGTTACTCGGGTACAGAAAATCAGCCCCAGCATTTT.

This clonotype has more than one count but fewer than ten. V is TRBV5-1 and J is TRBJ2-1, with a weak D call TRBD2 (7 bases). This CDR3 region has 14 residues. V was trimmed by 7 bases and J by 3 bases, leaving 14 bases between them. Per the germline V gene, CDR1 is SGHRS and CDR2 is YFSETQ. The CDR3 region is CASARGGDYNEQFF. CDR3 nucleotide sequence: TGCGCCAGCGCACGAGGGGGGGACTACAATGAGCAGTTCTTC.

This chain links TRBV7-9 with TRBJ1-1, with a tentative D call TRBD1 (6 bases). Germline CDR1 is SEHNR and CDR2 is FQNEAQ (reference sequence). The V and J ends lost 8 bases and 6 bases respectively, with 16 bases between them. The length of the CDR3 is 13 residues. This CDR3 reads CASSLDSNPEAFF. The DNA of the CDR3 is TGTGCCAGCTCCTTGGACAGCAATCCTGAAGCTTTCTTT. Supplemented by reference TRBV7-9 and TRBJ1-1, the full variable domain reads DTGVSQNPRHKITKRGQNVTFRCDPISEHNRLYWYRQTLGQGPEFLTYFQNEAQLEKSRLLSDRFSAERPKGSFSTLEIQRTEQGDSAMYLCASSLDSNPEAFFGQGTRLTVV.